This T cell receptor beta chain was obtained from a study of cytomegalovirus exposure and HLA in healthy donors. There are 16 residues in the CDR3. V was clipped by 5 bases and J by 6 bases; unmatched bases: 13. Looked up from germline, CDR1 is MDHEN and CDR2 is SYDVKM. It was with 60 Vbeta and 13 Jbeta primers that the PCR ran. The assay was immunoSEQ multiplex PCR, and TCRdb's table has in-frame clones only and misses some. The sample carries roughly 140,000 clones, about three fifths recorded once. This clone has only a few counts. The sequence was collected from a woman aged 25 to 45 in good health and CMV-seropositive. What was sequenced was PBMCs. The chain has TRBV28 and TRBJ1-5; 7 positions match TRBD1. This chain's CDR3 is CASSRLGRGRGQPQHF. The DNA of the CDR3 is TGTGCCAGCAGTCGTTTGGGTAGGGGGCGGGGTCAGCCCCAGCATTTT.